The sequence of this T cell receptor beta chain was determined in a study of liver allograft versus peripheral blood T cells. Overall study context: T cell receptor repertoires in transplanted livers were compared with those in recipients' peripheral blood. Overall study results and limits: Differences were reported between the T cell receptor repertoires inside liver allografts and those that were detected in peripheral blood.

This CDR3 is built from 12 residues. CDR1 and CDR2 (germline): MNHNY, SVGAGI (reference sequence). Trimming removed 2 bases from V and 9 bases from J, with 8 bases in between. In this sample, this clonotype is medium-sized. Its antigen is undetermined. TCRdb redid the calling of the reads with MiXCR, one entry per CDR3 protein. This repertoire shows under 5,000 distinct CDR3 sequences, more than 13% found once; its top ten account for approximately 10%. The clonotype was recovered from a human patient who had a liver transplant. Some T cells may be graft donor cells. V is TRBV6-6 and J is TRBJ1-5, with D perhaps TRBD1 (5 bases). As DNA, the CDR3 is TGTGCCAGCAGTTACGACGGGGGGCCCCAGCATTTT. Its protein product is CASSYDGGPQHF.